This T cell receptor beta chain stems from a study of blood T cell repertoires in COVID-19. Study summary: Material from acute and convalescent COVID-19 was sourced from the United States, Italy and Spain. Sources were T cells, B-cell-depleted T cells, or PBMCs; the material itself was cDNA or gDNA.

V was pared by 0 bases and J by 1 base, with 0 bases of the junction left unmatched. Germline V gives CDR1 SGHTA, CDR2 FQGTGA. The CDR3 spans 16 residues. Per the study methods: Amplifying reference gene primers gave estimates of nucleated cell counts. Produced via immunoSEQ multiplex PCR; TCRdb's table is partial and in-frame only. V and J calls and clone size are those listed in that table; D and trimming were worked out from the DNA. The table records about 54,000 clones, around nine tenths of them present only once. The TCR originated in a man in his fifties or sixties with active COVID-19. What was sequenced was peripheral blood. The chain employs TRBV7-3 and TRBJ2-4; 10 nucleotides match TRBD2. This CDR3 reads CASSLTSGRAKNIQYF. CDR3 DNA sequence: TGTGCCAGCAGCTTAACTAGCGGGAGGGCCAAAAACATTCAGTACTTC. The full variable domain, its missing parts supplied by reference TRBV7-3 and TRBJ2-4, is GAGVSQTPSNKVTEKGKYVELRCDPISGHTALYWYRQSLGQGPEFLIYFQGTGAADDSGLPNDRFFAVRPEGSVSTLKIQRTERGDSAVYLCASSLTSGRAKNIQYFGAGTRLSVL.